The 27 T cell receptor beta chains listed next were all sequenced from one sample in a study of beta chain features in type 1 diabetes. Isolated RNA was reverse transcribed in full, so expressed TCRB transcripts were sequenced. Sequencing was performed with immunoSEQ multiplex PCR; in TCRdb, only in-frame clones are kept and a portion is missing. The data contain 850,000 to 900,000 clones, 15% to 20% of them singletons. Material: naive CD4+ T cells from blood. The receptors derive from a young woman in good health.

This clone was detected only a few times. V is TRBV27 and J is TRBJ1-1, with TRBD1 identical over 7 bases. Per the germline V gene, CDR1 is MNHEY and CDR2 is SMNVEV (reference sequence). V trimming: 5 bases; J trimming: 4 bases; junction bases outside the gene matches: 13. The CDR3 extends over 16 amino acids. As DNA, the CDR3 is TGTGCCAGCAGTCCCCGACAGGGTAGGAGTAGCACTGAAGCTTTCTTT. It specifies CASSPRQGRSSTEAFF.

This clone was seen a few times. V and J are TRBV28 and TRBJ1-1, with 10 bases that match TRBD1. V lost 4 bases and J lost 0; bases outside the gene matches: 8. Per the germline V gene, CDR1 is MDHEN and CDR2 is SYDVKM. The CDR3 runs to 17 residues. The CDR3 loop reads CASSSPGTGDMNTEAFF. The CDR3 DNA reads TGTGCCAGCAGTTCCCCCGGGACAGGGGATATGAACACTGAAGCTTTCTTT.

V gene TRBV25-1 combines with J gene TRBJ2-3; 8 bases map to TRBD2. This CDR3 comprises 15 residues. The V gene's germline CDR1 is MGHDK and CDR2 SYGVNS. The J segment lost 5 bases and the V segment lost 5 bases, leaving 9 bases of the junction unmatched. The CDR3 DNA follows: TGTGCCAGCAGTCCAATCGCGGGAGGAATAGATACGCAGTATTTT. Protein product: CASSPIAGGIDTQYF.

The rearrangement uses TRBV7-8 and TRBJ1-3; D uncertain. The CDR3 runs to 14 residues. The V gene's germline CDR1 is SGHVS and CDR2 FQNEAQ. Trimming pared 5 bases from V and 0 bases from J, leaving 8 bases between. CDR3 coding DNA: TGTGCCAGCAGCAGGGCCTCCTCTGGAAACACCATATATTTT. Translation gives CASSRASSGNTIYF.

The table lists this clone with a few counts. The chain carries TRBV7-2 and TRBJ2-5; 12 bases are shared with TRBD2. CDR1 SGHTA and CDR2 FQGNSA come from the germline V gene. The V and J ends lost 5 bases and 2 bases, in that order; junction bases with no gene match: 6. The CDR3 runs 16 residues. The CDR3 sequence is CASSRQGTSGQETQYF. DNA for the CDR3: TGTGCCAGCAGCCGACAAGGGACTAGCGGGCAAGAGACCCAGTACTTC. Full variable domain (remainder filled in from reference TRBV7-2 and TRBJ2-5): GAGVSQSPSNKVTEKGKDVELRCDPISGHTALYWYRQSLGQGLEFLIYFQGNSAPDKSGLPSDRFSAERTGGSVSTLTIQRTQQEDSAVYLCASSRQGTSGQETQYFGPGTRLLVL.

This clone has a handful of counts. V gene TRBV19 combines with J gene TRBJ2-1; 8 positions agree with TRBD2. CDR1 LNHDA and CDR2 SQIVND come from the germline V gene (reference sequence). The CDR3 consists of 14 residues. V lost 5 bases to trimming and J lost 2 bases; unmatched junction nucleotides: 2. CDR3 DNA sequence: TGTGCCAGTAGTTGGCGGGAGGCCTACAATGAGCAGTTCTTC. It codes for CASSWREAYNEQFF.

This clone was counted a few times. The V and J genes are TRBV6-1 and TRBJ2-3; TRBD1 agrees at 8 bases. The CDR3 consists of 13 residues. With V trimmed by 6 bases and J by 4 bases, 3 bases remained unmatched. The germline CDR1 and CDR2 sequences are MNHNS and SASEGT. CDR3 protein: CASRRQGSDTQYF. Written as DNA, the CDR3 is TGTGCCAGCAGACGACAGGGGTCAGATACGCAGTATTTT.

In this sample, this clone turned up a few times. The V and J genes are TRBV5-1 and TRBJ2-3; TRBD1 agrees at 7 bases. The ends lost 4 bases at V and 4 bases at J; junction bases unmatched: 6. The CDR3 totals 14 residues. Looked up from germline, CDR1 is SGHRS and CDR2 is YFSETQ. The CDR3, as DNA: TGCGCCAGCAGCATCGGACAGGTTCCAGATACGCAGTATTTT. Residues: CASSIGQVPDTQYF.

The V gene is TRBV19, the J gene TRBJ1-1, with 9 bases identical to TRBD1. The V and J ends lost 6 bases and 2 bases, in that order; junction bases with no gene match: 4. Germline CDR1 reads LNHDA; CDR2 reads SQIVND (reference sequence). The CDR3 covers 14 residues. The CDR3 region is CASSHRGRNTEAFF. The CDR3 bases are TGTGCCAGTAGCCACAGGGGGCGAAACACTGAAGCTTTCTTT.

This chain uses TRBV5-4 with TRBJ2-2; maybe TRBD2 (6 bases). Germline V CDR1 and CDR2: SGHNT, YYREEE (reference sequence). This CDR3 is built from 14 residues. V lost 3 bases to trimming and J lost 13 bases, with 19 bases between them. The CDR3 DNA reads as TGTGCCAGCAGCTCTGGGACTCTTGCAGGAGTGCTGTTTTTT. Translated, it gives CASSSGTLAGVLFF.

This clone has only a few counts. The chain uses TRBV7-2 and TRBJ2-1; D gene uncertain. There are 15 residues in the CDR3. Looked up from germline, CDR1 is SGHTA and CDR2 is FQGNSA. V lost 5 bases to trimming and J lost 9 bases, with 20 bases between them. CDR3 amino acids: CASSPSRTVTIEQFF. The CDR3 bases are TGTGCCAGCAGCCCATCAAGGACCGTTACAATTGAGCAGTTCTTC.

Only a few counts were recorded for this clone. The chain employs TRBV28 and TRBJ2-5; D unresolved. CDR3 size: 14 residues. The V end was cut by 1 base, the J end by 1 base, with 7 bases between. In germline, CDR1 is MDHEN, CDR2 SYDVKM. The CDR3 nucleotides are TGTGCCAGCAGTTTATCGGTTGCCCAAGAGACCCAGTACTTC. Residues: CASSLSVAQETQYF.

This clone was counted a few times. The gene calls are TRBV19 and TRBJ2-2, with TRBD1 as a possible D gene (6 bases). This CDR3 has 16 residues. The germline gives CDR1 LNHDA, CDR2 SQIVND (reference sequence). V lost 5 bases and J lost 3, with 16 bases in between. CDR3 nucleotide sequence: TGTGCCAGTAGTCTTAGACAGGCCGGGCACACCGGGGAGCTGTTTTTT. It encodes CASSLRQAGHTGELFF.

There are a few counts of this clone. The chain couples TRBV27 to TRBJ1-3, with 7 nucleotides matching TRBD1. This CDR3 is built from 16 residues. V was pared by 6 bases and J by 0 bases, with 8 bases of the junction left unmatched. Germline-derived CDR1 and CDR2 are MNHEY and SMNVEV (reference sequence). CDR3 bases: TGTGCCAGCAGCCGACAGGGCGTCCTCTCTGGAAACACCATATATTTT. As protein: CASSRQGVLSGNTIYF.

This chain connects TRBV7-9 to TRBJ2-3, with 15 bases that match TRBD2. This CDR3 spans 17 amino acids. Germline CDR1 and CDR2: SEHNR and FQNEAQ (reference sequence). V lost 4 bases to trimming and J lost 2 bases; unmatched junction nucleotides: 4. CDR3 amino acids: CASSSGLAGGLTDTQYF. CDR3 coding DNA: TGTGCCAGCAGCTCGGGACTAGCGGGAGGCCTCACAGATACGCAGTATTTT.

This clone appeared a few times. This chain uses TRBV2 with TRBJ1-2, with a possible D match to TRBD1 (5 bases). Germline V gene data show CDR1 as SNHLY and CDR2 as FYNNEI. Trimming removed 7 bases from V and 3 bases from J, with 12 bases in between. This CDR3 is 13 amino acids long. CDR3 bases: TGTGCCAGCATTCAGCAGGGTTACTATGGCTACACCTTC. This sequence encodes CASIQQGYYGYTF.

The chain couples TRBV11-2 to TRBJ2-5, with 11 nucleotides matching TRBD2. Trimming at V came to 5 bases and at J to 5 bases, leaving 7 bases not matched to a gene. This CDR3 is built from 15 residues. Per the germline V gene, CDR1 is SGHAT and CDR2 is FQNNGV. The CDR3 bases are TGTGCCAGCAGCGAGACTAGCGGGACAGTCGAGACCCAGTACTTC. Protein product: CASSETSGTVETQYF.

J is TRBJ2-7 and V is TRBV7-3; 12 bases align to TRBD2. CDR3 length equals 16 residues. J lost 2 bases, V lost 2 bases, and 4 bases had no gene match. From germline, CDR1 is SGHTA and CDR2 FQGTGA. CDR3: CASSLAGTSGPYEQYF. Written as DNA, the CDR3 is TGTGCCAGCAGCTTAGCCGGGACTAGCGGGCCCTACGAGCAGTACTTC.

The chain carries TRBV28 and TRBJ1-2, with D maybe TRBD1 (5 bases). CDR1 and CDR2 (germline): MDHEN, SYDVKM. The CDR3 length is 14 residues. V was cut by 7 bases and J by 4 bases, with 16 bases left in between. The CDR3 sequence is CASTSLGRSYGYTF. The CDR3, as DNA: TGTGCCAGCACCTCCTTGGGACGTTCCTATGGCTACACCTTC.

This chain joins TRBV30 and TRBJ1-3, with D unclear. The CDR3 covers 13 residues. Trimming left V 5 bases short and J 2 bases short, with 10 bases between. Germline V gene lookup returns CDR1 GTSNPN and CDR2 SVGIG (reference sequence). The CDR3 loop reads CAWPPTAGNTIYF. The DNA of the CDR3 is TGTGCCTGGCCCCCGACGGCTGGAAACACCATATATTTT.

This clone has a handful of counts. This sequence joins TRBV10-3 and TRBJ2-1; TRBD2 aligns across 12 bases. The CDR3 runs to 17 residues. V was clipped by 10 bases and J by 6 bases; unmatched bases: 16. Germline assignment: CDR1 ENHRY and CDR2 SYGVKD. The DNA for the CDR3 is TGTGCCAGCAGCTTAACGTCTAGCGGGAGGGCCTTCAATGAGCAGTTCTTC. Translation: CASSLTSSGRAFNEQFF.

CDR3 sequence reads: CASSFTSGMVYNEQFF. CDR3 in DNA: TGTGCCAGCTCATTCACTAGCGGGATGGTTTACAATGAGCAGTTCTTC. The genes are TRBV18 and TRBJ2-1; 10 bases fit TRBD2. Germline CDR1 is KGHSH and CDR2 is LQKENI. The V gene end was trimmed by 5 bases and the J gene end by 4 bases; junction bases not matched to a gene: 8. The CDR3 length is 16 residues.

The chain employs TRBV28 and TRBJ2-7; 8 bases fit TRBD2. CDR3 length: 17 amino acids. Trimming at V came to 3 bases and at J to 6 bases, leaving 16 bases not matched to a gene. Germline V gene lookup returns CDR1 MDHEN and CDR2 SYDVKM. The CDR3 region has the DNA TGTGCCAGCAGTTTCACATCCTGGACTAGCCTGTACCCCGAGCAGTACTTC. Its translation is CASSFTSWTSLYPEQYF.

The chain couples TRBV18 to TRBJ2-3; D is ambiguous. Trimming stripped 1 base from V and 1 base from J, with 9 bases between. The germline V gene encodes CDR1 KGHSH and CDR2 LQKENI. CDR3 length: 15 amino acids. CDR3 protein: CASSPRVLGTDTQYF. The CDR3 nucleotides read TGTGCCAGCTCACCACGAGTGCTGGGCACAGATACGCAGTATTTT.

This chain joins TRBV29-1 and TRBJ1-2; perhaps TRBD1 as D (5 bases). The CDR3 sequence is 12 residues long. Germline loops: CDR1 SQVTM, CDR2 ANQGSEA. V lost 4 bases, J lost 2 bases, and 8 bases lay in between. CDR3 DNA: TGCAGCGTTGGACGGGGGAACTATGGCTACACCTTC. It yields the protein CSVGRGNYGYTF.

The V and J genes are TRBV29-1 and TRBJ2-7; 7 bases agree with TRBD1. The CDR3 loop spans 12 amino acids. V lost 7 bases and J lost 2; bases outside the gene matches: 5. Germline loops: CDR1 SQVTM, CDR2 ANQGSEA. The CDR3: CSAGQPPYEQYF. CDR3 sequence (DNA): TGCAGCGCGGGACAGCCTCCCTACGAGCAGTACTTC.

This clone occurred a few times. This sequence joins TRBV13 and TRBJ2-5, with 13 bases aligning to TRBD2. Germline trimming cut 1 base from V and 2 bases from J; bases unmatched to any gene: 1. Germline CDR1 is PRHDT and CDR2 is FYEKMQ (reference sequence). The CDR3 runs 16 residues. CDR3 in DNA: TGTGCCAGCAGCTTAGAGGGACTAGCGGGACAAGAGACCCAGTACTTC. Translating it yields CASSLEGLAGQETQYF.